This T cell receptor (beta chain) emerged from a study of T-cell memory formation after mild COVID-19. CDR3 size: 14 residues. V was pared by 0 bases and J by 2 bases, with 11 bases between. Looked up from germline, CDR1 is GTSNPN and CDR2 is SVGIG (reference sequence). This clonotype was seen at least ten times. Each CDR3 protein gets one entry after TCRdb re-called the 5' RACE reads with MiXCR. This table has more than 45,000 distinct CDR3 sequences, 9.3% appearing once. This chain connects TRBV30 to TRBJ2-7; D ambiguous. This TCR derives from an adult woman who had mild COVID-19 (a few samples of this study predate the infection). Cell type and time point are not known. Sequencing was carried out using PBMCs or a T cell subset sorted from them (not recorded which). CDR3 region: CAWSVLAWAYEQYF. For the CDR3, the DNA is TGTGCCTGGAGTGTCCTGGCGTGGGCCTACGAGCAGTACTTC.